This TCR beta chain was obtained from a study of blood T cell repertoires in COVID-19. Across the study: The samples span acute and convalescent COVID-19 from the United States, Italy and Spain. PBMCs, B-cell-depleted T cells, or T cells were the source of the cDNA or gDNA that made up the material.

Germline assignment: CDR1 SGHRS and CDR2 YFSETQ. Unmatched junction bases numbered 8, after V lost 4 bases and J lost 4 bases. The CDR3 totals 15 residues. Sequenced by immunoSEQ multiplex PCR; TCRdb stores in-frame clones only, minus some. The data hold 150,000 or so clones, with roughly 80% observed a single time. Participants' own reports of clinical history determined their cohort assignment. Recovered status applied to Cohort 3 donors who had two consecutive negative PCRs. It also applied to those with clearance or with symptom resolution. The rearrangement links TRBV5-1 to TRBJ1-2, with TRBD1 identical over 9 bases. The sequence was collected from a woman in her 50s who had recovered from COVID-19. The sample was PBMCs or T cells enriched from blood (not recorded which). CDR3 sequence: CASSLMRTGVYGYTF. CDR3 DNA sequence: TGCGCCAGCAGCCTTATGAGGACAGGGGTCTATGGCTACACCTTC.